The 10 T cell receptor beta chains reported below all come from one sample, sequenced in a study of identical twins. TCRdb used MiXCR to reprocess the 5' RACE reads, holding one entry per CDR3 protein. The repertoire includes hundreds of thousands of distinct CDR3 sequences, roughly 18% of them detected once, and under 15% sits in the top ten. These data were also filed under a second study, of T cells expressing NK-cell markers.

The sample was PBMCs. The receptors come from a woman aged 18-30 years in good health.

At least ten counts were recorded for this clonotype. V is TRBV20-1 and J is TRBJ2-1; 12 bases are a match to TRBD2. Unmatched junction bases numbered 5, after V lost 6 bases and J lost 5 bases. From germline, CDR1 is DFQATT and CDR2 SNEGSKA (reference sequence). CDR3 size: 14 residues. Here the CDR3 reads CSAYGLAGHNEQFF. In DNA, the CDR3 is TGCAGTGCCTATGGACTAGCGGGGCACAATGAGCAGTTCTTC.

The chain links TRBV11-2 to TRBJ2-2; D is undetermined. V lost 1 base and J lost 5, with 5 bases in between. The CDR3 extends over 13 amino acids. The germline CDR1 and CDR2 sequences are SGHAT and FQNNGV. CDR3 region: CASSLGLTGELFF. Here the CDR3 DNA reads TGTGCCAGCAGCTTAGGGCTTACCGGGGAGCTGTTTTTT. The entire variable domain, with the rest obtained from reference TRBV11-2 and TRBJ2-2, is as follows: EAGVAQSPRYKIIEKRQSVAFWCNPISGHATLYWYQQILGQGPKLLIQFQNNGVVDDSQLPKDRFSAERLKGVDSTLKIQPAKLEDSAVYLCASSLGLTGELFFGEGSRLTVL.

This clonotype was found a few times. The chain combines TRBV29-1 with TRBJ1-2; TRBD1 agrees at 9 bases. Trimming at V came to 7 bases and at J to 7 bases, leaving 7 bases not matched to a gene. Germline V CDR1 and CDR2: SQVTM, ANQGSEA. The CDR3 covers 12 residues. The chain's CDR3 is CSGWTGDPGYTF. The CDR3 DNA reads TGCAGCGGATGGACAGGGGATCCTGGCTACACCTTC.

The V gene is TRBV10-1, the J gene TRBJ2-3; a possible D gene is TRBD1 (6 bases). Per germline, CDR1 WNHNN and CDR2 SYGVQD (reference sequence). The CDR3 sequence is 14 residues long. Trimming took 0 bases from V and 7 from J, leaving 11 bases between them. The CDR3 coding sequence is TGCGCCAGCAGTGAGTCCGGGACACTCCATACGCAGTATTTT. Its protein is CASSESGTLHTQYF.

The genes are TRBV12-3 or TRBV12-4 and TRBJ2-2, with TRBD2 matching 9 bases. The CDR3 is 15 amino acids. The ends lost 7 bases at V and 4 bases at J; junction bases unmatched: 7. CDR3: CASISLAGLTGELFF. CDR3 nucleotides: TGTGCCAGCATTAGTCTAGCGGGACTCACCGGGGAGCTGTTTTTT.

In nucleotides, the CDR3 is TGCAGTGCTAGAGATGTGGCGGGGGGCTACTCCTACGAGCAGTACTTC. The encoded protein is CSARDVAGGYSYEQYF. The chain joins TRBV20-1 to TRBJ2-7; 8 bases fit TRBD2. J gave up 0 bases and V 0 bases, and 7 bases lay outside the gene matches. The CDR3 covers 16 residues. Germline values: CDR1 DFQATT, CDR2 SNEGSKA (reference sequence).

The chain uses TRBV4-2 and TRBJ1-6; D might be TRBD1 (6 bases). The germline CDR1 and CDR2 sequences are LGHNA and YNFKEQ. V was pared by 3 bases and J by 4 bases, with 13 bases between. This CDR3 is built from 16 residues. The DNA for the CDR3 is TGTGCCAGCAGCCAGGGCACAGGGAAATATAATTCACCCCTCCACTTT. This encodes CASSQGTGKYNSPLHF.

J is TRBJ2-3 and V is TRBV5-1; 8 bases agree with TRBD1. The CDR3 loop spans 15 amino acids. Germline V gives CDR1 SGHRS, CDR2 YFSETQ. Trimming cost V 3 bases and J 1 base; bases outside gene matches: 4. The chain's CDR3 is CASSSEGQGTDTQYF. CDR3 nucleotides: TGCGCCAGCAGCTCGGAGGGACAGGGCACAGATACGCAGTATTTT. Variable domain in full (rest from reference TRBV5-1 and TRBJ2-3): KAGVTQTPRYLIKTRGQQVTLSCSPISGHRSVSWYQQTPGQGLQFLFEYFSETQRNKGNFPGRFSGRQFSNSRSEMNVSTLELGDSALYLCASSSEGQGTDTQYFGPGTRLTVL.

V gene TRBV15 combines with J gene TRBJ2-5; D remains unclear. CDR1 is LNHNV, CDR2 YYDKDF, per germline (reference sequence). V was cut by 8 bases and J by 4 bases, with 8 bases left in between. The CDR3 is made up of 11 amino acids. CDR3 DNA sequence: TGTGCCACCGGTTTTTCAGAGACCCAGTACTTC. It yields the protein CATGFSETQYF.

The table lists this clonotype with a few counts. The chain employs TRBV7-2 and TRBJ2-2; D remains unclear. The CDR3 is 14 residues long. Germline CDR1 is SGHTA and CDR2 is FQGNSA. V shed 0 bases and J shed 7 bases, with 9 bases lying between them. CDR3 DNA sequence: TGTGCCAGCAGCTTAGCAGGGTACAGCGGGGAGCTGTTTTTT. It yields the protein CASSLAGYSGELFF. The full variable domain, rest sourced from reference TRBV7-2 and TRBJ2-2, is GAGVSQSPSNKVTEKGKDVELRCDPISGHTALYWYRQSLGQGLEFLIYFQGNSAPDKSGLPSDRFSAERTGGSVSTLTIQRTQQEDSAVYLCASSLAGYSGELFFGEGSRLTVL.